The 21 T cell receptor beta chains below come from one sample, sequenced in a study of blood T cells in healthy people across ages. The second PCR ran about 6 to 11 cycles with a sample-barcoded 5' primer and J-beta primers. TCRdb passed the 5' RACE reads through MiXCR, listing each CDR3 protein once. Seen here are 1.8 million or so distinct CDR3 sequences, about 39% observed once, and the top ten hold 23%. The sequenced sample was blood. The receptors originated from a human donor in good health.

This clonotype was picked up a small number of times. This rearrangement joins TRBV19 to TRBJ1-2; D is undetermined. V gave up 5 bases and J gave up 6 bases, with 13 bases separating them. CDR1 is LNHDA, CDR2 SQIVND, per germline (reference sequence). This CDR3 has 13 amino acids. The CDR3, as DNA: TGTGCCAGTAGTTGGGCAGGCAGAGATGGCTACACCTTC. It translates to CASSWAGRDGYTF.

V is TRBV4-1 and J is TRBJ2-5; D uncertain. Germline assignment: CDR1 MGHRA and CDR2 YSYEKL. Trimming removed 1 base from V and 5 bases from J, with 11 bases in between. This CDR3 is built from 14 residues. The CDR3 loop reads CASSQVGFVETQYF. CDR3 sequence (DNA): TGCGCCAGCAGCCAAGTGGGGTTTGTCGAGACCCAGTACTTC.

The rearrangement uses TRBV4-3 and TRBJ2-2, with 8 bases aligning to TRBD2. Per the germline V gene, CDR1 is LGHNA and CDR2 is YSLEER. V shed 1 base, J shed 7 bases, and the junction held 14 bases outside the gene matches. The CDR3 contains 18 residues. The CDR3 protein is CASSQGAPFGLAGGELFF. For the CDR3, the DNA is TGCGCCAGCAGCCAAGGAGCCCCATTCGGACTAGCCGGCGGGGAGCTGTTTTTT.

This clonotype was observed a handful of times. The CDR3 sequence: CASSLEVGSGQYF. The CDR3 coding sequence is TGCGCCAGCAGCTTGGAGGTAGGATCGGGGCAGTACTTC. The genes are TRBV5-1 and TRBJ2-7; no clear D gene. Trimming removed 0 bases from V and 9 bases from J, with 13 bases in between. CDR1 SGHRS and CDR2 YFSETQ come from the germline V gene. The CDR3 length is 13 residues.

This clonotype was observed a few times. The rearrangement links TRBV4-3 to TRBJ1-2; D possibly corresponds to TRBD1 (5 bases). Germline V lookup: CDR1 LGHNA, CDR2 YSLEER. This CDR3 contains 14 residues. Between the trimmed V and J ends, which lost 4 bases and 4 bases, there was a span of 13 bases. CDR3: CASSLRGTPYGYTF. The CDR3 bases are TGCGCCAGCAGCCTCCGAGGGACCCCCTATGGCTACACCTTC.

This rearrangement joins TRBV29-1 to TRBJ2-7; possibly TRBD1 for D (5 bases). The V and J ends lost 0 bases and 3 bases respectively, with 12 bases between them. The CDR3 totals 14 residues. The germline CDR1 and CDR2 sequences are SQVTM and ANQGSEA. CDR3 protein: CSVEDPYRNYEQYF. As DNA, the CDR3 is TGCAGCGTTGAAGATCCCTACAGGAACTACGAGCAGTACTTC.

This chain links TRBV3-1 with TRBJ2-7, with a possible D match to TRBD1 (6 bases). Germline V CDR1 and CDR2: LGHDT, YNNKEL (reference sequence). Trimming took off 5 bases at V and 2 bases at J, with 16 bases between the two ends. The CDR3 consists of 15 residues. DNA for the CDR3: TGTGCCAGCAGCTCGAACCGCAGGGGTACCTACGAGCAGTACTTC. Its protein product is CASSSNRRGTYEQYF.

The chain combines TRBV20-1 with TRBJ2-3, with D hard to call. The germline CDR1 and CDR2 sequences are DFQATT and SNEGSKA (reference sequence). The CDR3 is made up of 11 amino acids. V was shortened by 5 bases and J by 6 bases, with 9 bases between the two germline ends. As DNA, the CDR3 is TGCAGTGCTCTTAAGGAGGATACGCAGTATTTT. This gives the protein CSALKEDTQYF.

The CDR3: CATSANFGTAENEQFF. CDR3 bases: TGTGCCACCAGCGCAAACTTTGGGACGGCGGAGAATGAGCAGTTCTTC. This sequence joins TRBV15 and TRBJ2-1; perhaps D is TRBD1 or TRBD2 (5 bases each). V was clipped by 5 bases and J by 7 bases, with 21 bases between them. The CDR3 contains 16 residues. Germline assignment: CDR1 LNHNV and CDR2 YYDKDF (reference sequence).

This clonotype was detected only a few times. The CDR3 DNA follows: TGTGCCAGCAGCTCACGAGCTAGCGGGGTCCCAGATACGCAGTATTTT. Amino acid sequence: CASSSRASGVPDTQYF. The rearrangement uses TRBV9 and TRBJ2-3; 9 bases align to TRBD2. Trimming took 4 bases from V and 4 from J; bases not matched to a gene: 10. The germline V gene encodes CDR1 SGDLS and CDR2 YYNGEE. This CDR3 is built from 16 residues. The full variable domain, with the rest looked up from reference TRBV9 and TRBJ2-3, is DSGVTQTPKHLITATGQRVTLRCSPRSGDLSVYWYQQSLDQGLQFLIQYYNGEERAKGNILERFSAQQFPDLHSELNLSSLELGDSALYFCASSSRASGVPDTQYFGPGTRLTVL.

Here the CDR3 reads CASSDPGAPYEQYF. CDR3 nucleotides: TGCGCCAGCAGCGATCCGGGGGCGCCTTACGAGCAGTACTTC. The V and J genes are TRBV5-1 and TRBJ2-7; D may match TRBD1 or TRBD2 (6 bases each). The CDR3 consists of 14 residues. Germline loops: CDR1 SGHRS, CDR2 YFSETQ. V was pared by 4 bases and J by 4 bases, with 15 bases between.

This clonotype was seen only once. The chain recombines TRBV3-1 with TRBJ1-1; no definite D call. The CDR3 has 14 amino acids. The V end lost 2 bases, the J end lost 4 bases, and 11 bases lay between the germline ends. CDR1 LGHDT and CDR2 YNNKEL come from the germline V gene (reference sequence). The CDR3 here is CASSQKGTGTEAFF. CDR3 sequence (DNA): TGTGCCAGCAGCCAAAAGGGCACGGGCACTGAAGCTTTCTTT.

The chain is built from TRBV24-1 and TRBJ2-1; 9 bases align to TRBD1. The germline gives CDR1 KGHDR, CDR2 SFDVKD. This CDR3 is built from 17 residues. V was clipped by 4 bases and J by 5 bases; unmatched bases: 11. The CDR3 DNA follows: TGTGCCACCAGTGACCCCTCACAGGGGGCGCCCGACAATGAGCAGTTCTTC. The encoded protein is CATSDPSQGAPDNEQFF.

V usage is TRBV7-2 and J usage is TRBJ2-1; D unresolved. The CDR3 runs to 16 residues. The V gene lost 1 base and the J gene lost 2 bases, with 12 bases spanning the gap. Germline V lookup: CDR1 SGHTA, CDR2 FQGNSA. CDR3 loop: CASSLGVSTPYNEQFF. CDR3 coding DNA: TGTGCCAGCAGCTTAGGGGTATCCACTCCCTACAATGAGCAGTTCTTC. The full variable domain, rest sourced from reference TRBV7-2 and TRBJ2-1, is GAGVSQSPSNKVTEKGKDVELRCDPISGHTALYWYRQSLGQGLEFLIYFQGNSAPDKSGLPSDRFSAERTGGSVSTLTIQRTQQEDSAVYLCASSLGVSTPYNEQFFGPGTRLTVL.

J is TRBJ2-6 and V is TRBV10-3, with 7 bases aligning to TRBD1. V dropped 8 bases and J dropped 0; count of bases not matched to a gene: 4. This CDR3 contains 15 residues. Germline assignment: CDR1 ENHRY and CDR2 SYGVKD. The CDR3 sequence: CAIGQVNSGANVLTF. The DNA for the CDR3 is TGTGCCATCGGACAGGTCAACTCTGGGGCCAACGTCCTGACTTTC.

The chain uses TRBV10-3 and TRBJ1-4, with D uncertain. V lost 0 bases and J lost 3, with 8 bases in between. The CDR3 runs 15 residues. From germline, CDR1 is ENHRY and CDR2 SYGVKD. The CDR3 protein is CAISESWAANEKLFF. DNA of the CDR3: TGTGCCATCAGTGAGTCGTGGGCGGCTAATGAAAAACTGTTTTTT.

The rearrangement joins TRBV5-5 to TRBJ2-7, with D unclear. Trimming removed 0 bases from V and 1 base from J, with 14 bases in between. The CDR3 contains 16 residues. Germline loops: CDR1 SGHKS, CDR2 YYEKEE (reference sequence). The CDR3 spells CASSLEGWARSYEQYF. The CDR3 coding sequence is TGTGCCAGCAGCTTGGAGGGATGGGCAAGGTCCTACGAGCAGTACTTC.

Here the CDR3 DNA reads TGTGCCAGCAGTGCTTACAGGGGAGCTAATGAAAAACTGTTTTTT. It specifies CASSAYRGANEKLFF. The chain is built from TRBV2 and TRBJ1-4; 7 nucleotides line up with TRBD1. The V gene's germline CDR1 is SNHLY and CDR2 FYNNEI. CDR3 size: 15 residues. The trim removed 4 bases at V and 3 bases at J, leaving 5 bases unmatched. Together with reference TRBV2 and TRBJ1-4, the CDR3 gives the full variable domain: EPEVTQTPSHQVTQMGQEVILRCVPISNHLYFYWYRQILGQKVEFLVSFYNNEISEKSEIFDDQFSVERPDGSNFTLKIRSTKLEDSAMYFCASSAYRGANEKLFFGSGTQLSVL.

Judged by abundance, this clonotype is medium-sized (0.01 to 0.1%). The chain employs TRBV4-2 and TRBJ2-7; D unresolved. CDR1 and CDR2 (germline): LGHNA, YNFKEQ. V lost 3 bases to trimming and J lost 6 bases, with 12 bases between them. This CDR3 is built from 13 residues. The CDR3 DNA is TGTGCCAGCAGCCAGGAAAGTTTAGGCGAGCAGTACTTC. This translates into CASSQESLGEQYF.

The sample holds one count of this clonotype. The gene calls are TRBV11-2 and TRBJ1-2; TRBD1 aligns across 7 bases. There are 17 residues in the CDR3. Germline CDR1 reads SGHAT; CDR2 reads FQNNGV. V lost 0 bases and J lost 3; bases outside the gene matches: 10. The CDR3 loop is CASSLEIQDRRYYGYTF. DNA of the CDR3: TGTGCCAGCAGCTTAGAAATTCAGGACAGGAGGTACTATGGCTACACCTTC. Full variable domain (missing parts from reference TRBV11-2 and TRBJ1-2): EAGVAQSPRYKIIEKRQSVAFWCNPISGHATLYWYQQILGQGPKLLIQFQNNGVVDDSQLPKDRFSAERLKGVDSTLKIQPAKLEDSAVYLCASSLEIQDRRYYGYTFGSGTRLTVV.

This clonotype was counted only a few times. The V gene is TRBV12-3 or TRBV12-4, the J gene TRBJ2-1; D might be TRBD2 (6 bases). Trimming took 6 bases from V and 7 from J, leaving 25 bases between them. The CDR3 consists of 17 residues. The CDR3 DNA reads as TGTGCCAGCAGCTTACTGGCGGGGCCCTACCCAGATAATGAGCAGTTCTTC. Amino acids: CASSLLAGPYPDNEQFF.